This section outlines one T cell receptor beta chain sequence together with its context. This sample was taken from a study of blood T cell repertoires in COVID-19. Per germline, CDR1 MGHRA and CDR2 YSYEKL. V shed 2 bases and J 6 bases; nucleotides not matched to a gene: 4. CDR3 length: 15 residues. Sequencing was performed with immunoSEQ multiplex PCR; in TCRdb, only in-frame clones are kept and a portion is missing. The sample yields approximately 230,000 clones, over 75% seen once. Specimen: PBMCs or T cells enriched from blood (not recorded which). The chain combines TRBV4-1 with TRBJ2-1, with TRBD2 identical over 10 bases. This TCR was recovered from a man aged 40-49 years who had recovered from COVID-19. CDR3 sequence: CASSQSSGSFNEQFF. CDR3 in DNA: TGCGCCAGCAGCCAATCTAGCGGGAGTTTCAATGAGCAGTTCTTC.